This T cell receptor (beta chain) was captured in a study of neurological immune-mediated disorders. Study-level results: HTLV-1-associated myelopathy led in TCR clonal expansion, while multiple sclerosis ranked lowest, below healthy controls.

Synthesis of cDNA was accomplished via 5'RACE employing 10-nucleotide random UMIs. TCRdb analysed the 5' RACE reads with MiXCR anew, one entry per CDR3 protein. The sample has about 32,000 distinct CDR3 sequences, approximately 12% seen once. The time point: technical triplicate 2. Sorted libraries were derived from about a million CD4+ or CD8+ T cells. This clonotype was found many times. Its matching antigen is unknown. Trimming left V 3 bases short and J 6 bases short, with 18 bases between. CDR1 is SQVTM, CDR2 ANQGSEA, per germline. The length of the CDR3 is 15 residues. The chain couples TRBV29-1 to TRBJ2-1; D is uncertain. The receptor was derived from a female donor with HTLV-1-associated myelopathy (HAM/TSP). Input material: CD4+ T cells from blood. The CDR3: CSVDYQFGSGNEQFF. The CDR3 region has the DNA TGCAGCGTTGACTATCAGTTTGGGTCGGGCAATGAGCAGTTCTTC.